This is a list of T cell receptor beta chains from one sample in a study of control samples from healthy donors and cancer patients. Data came from immunoSEQ multiplex PCR; TCRdb stores just in-frame clones and leaves some out. The table records 17,000 or so clones, more than 70% of them present only once. Sequencing was performed on PBMCs. The receptors come from a woman aged 70 to 79 with colorectal cancer. The CDR3 runs from the conserved cysteine through the conserved F or W. A D gene is named only where the DNA matches it firmly. Clone size appears in some rows only: once, few, many, or a class for an expanded clone.

once	TRBV15	TRBJ2-4	TRBD2	TGTGCCACCAGCAGAGATCCTAGCGGGAGAAGCATTCAGTACTTC	CATSRDPSGRSIQYF
NA	TRBV2	TRBJ2-5	TRBD2	TGTGCCAGCATGGGACTAGCGGGGCAAGAGACCCAGTACTTC	CASMGLAGQETQYF
once	TRBV7-2	TRBJ1-2	TRBD1	TGTGCCAGCAGCTCCGTGTGGGACAGTTATGGCTACACCTTC	CASSSVWDSYGYTF
NA	TRBV9	TRBJ2-1	NA	TGTGCCAGCAGCGTAGCTGGGGGAGGGGGATACAATGAGCAGTTCTTC	CASSVAGGGGYNEQFF
NA	TRBV7-3	TRBJ1-2	NA	TGTGCCAGCAGCCCAGGCGGGCAGGGCAATGGAAATAACTATGGCTACACCTTC	CASSPGGQGNGNNYGYTF
NA	TRBV5-1	TRBJ1-2	TRBD1	TGCGCCAGCAGCTTGGCCGGTTCGCCAGGGGGGTATGGCTACACCTTC	CASSLAGSPGGYGYTF
NA	TRBV11-1	TRBJ2-7	NA	TGTGCCAGCAGCTTCGCGGACGGGGTCCCCTACGAGCAGTACTTC	CASSFADGVPYEQYF
NA	TRBV11-3	TRBJ2-2	NA	TGTGCCAGCAGCCTTGTCGGGGAGCTGTTTTTT	CASSLVGELFF
NA	TRBV24-1	TRBJ2-7	TRBD1	TGTGCCACCAGCCACGGACAGGGTGACGAGCAGTACTTC	CATSHGQGDEQYF
NA	TRBV12-3/TRBV12-4	TRBJ1-4	NA	TGTGCCAGCCATGTGGTTGGTAAGGAAAAACTGTTTTTT	CASHVVGKEKLFF
NA	TRBV12-5	TRBJ2-5	NA	TGTGCTAGTGGTCATGGGGGGCGAGAGACCCAGTACTTC	CASGHGGRETQYF
NA	TRBV7-2	TRBJ2-3	NA	TGTGCCACCTCAGCTTTGGGTCCGGATACGCAGTATTTT	CATSALGPDTQYF
NA	TRBV9	TRBJ1-3	TRBD1	TGTGCCAGCAGCGGACAGGGGGATAATGGAAACACCATATATTTT	CASSGQGDNGNTIYF
NA	TRBV5-1	TRBJ2-3	TRBD2	TGCGCCAGTCAAGGGGAGGGGCATAGCACAGATACGCAGTATTTT	CASQGEGHSTDTQYF
NA	TRBV6-2/TRBV6-3	TRBJ2-3	NA	TGTGCCAGCAGTTACTTCGGCAGGGGAGATACGCAGTATTTT	CASSYFGRGDTQYF
once	TRBV4-2	TRBJ1-5	NA	TGTGCCAGCAGCCAAGAAGTGAGGGTTTATAGCAATCAGCCCCAGCATTTT	CASSQEVRVYSNQPQHF
few	TRBV12-3/TRBV12-4	TRBJ1-1	NA	TGTGCCAGCAGTTTGGGAGGGAACACTGAAGCTTTCTTT	CASSLGGNTEAFF
NA	TRBV27	TRBJ2-3	TRBD2	TGTGCCAGCAGTAACTTCATCGGACTAGCGGGCACAGATACGCAGTATTTT	CASSNFIGLAGTDTQYF
once	TRBV6-5	TRBJ1-2	NA	TGTGCCAGCAGTTACGGAGGTCGGGGCTACACCTTC	CASSYGGRGYTF
NA	TRBV5-1	TRBJ2-4	TRBD1	TGCGCCAGCAGCTTGCAGGGGGCCCAAAACATTCAGTACTTC	CASSLQGAQNIQYF
NA	TRBV10-3	TRBJ1-1	TRBD1	TGTGCCATCAGTAATTCAGCTCCACAGGGGGAAGCTTTCTTT	CAISNSAPQGEAFF
NA	TRBV19	TRBJ2-1	TRBD1	TGTGCCAGCCTCCACAGGGGCAGCTCCTACAATGAGCAGTTCTTC	CASLHRGSSYNEQFF
NA	TRBV9	TRBJ2-5	NA	TGTGCCAGCAGCGTTAACAGTGGGGAGACCCAGTACTTC	CASSVNSGETQYF
NA	TRBV24-1	TRBJ2-2	NA	TGTGCCACCACCGACGGGACCGTCACCGGGGAGCTGTTTTTT	CATTDGTVTGELFF
NA	TRBV9	TRBJ1-5	NA	TGTGCCAGCAGCGAACACCCTACTCAGCCCCAGCATTTT	CASSEHPTQPQHF
few	TRBV18	TRBJ1-1	NA	TGTGCCAGCTCACCCCCGGTGGTGCAGAACACTGAAGCTTTCTTT	CASSPPVVQNTEAFF
NA	TRBV4-2	TRBJ2-7	TRBD2	TGTGCCAGCAGCCAAGGGCTAGCGGTCTCCTACGAGCAGTACTTC	CASSQGLAVSYEQYF
NA	TRBV9	TRBJ1-2	TRBD1	TGTGCCAGCAGCGGCCTGGACAGGGACGCTAACTATGGCTACACCTTC	CASSGLDRDANYGYTF
NA	TRBV5-1	TRBJ1-3	NA	TGCGCCAGCAGCACCTCAGGGTCTGGAAACACCATATATTTT	CASSTSGSGNTIYF
NA	TRBV19	TRBJ2-3	NA	TGTGCCAGTAGTATATGGGGGGTGGGCACAGATACGCAGTATTTT	CASSIWGVGTDTQYF
few	TRBV19	TRBJ1-2	TRBD1	TGTGCCAGTAGTGACAGGGGGGCCTATGGCTACACCTTC	CASSDRGAYGYTF
NA	TRBV6-7	TRBJ1-5	NA	TGTGCCAGCAACATTACAATCCCAGGGGACCCACAGCCCCAGCATTTT	CASNITIPGDPQPQHF
few	TRBV5-6	TRBJ1-1	NA	TGTGCCAGCAGCCGGGTTGGCCCTGAAGCTTTCTTT	CASSRVGPEAFF
NA	TRBV10-2	TRBJ2-7	NA	TGCGCCAGCAAAGGGTCTAGTGGAGGGCTCGGGTCCTACGAGCAGTACTTC	CASKGSSGGLGSYEQYF
NA	TRBV27	TRBJ1-4	NA	TGTGCCAGCAGCCTACACCCATTCAGGGACGCCACTAATGAAAAACTGTTTTTT	CASSLHPFRDATNEKLFF
NA	TRBV5-5	TRBJ1-6	TRBD1	TGTGCCAGCAGCTGGGACAGGGGACTATACTCACCCCTCCACTTT	CASSWDRGLYSPLHF
NA	TRBV4-2	TRBJ1-1	NA	TGTGCCAGCAGCCAAGTTGGGGCCTCGGCGAACACTGAAGCTTTCTTT	CASSQVGASANTEAFF
NA	TRBV6-2/TRBV6-3	TRBJ2-7	TRBD2	TGTGCCAGCAGTTACCCCGCGGGACTAGCGGGCTCCTACGAGCAGTACTTC	CASSYPAGLAGSYEQYF
NA	TRBV5-4	TRBJ1-5	NA	TGTGCCAGCAGCTTCGACGATCAACCCCAGCATTTT	CASSFDDQPQHF
NA	TRBV4-3	TRBJ1-1	NA	TGCGCCAGCAGCCAAGATTGGGGAGGGACCACGAACACTGAAGCTTTCTTT	CASSQDWGGTTNTEAFF
NA	TRBV15	TRBJ2-1	NA	TGTGCCACCAGCAGCGGGGGTGCACTAGAATCGCTTAACAATGAGCAGTTCTTC	CATSSGGALESLNNEQFF
NA	TRBV6-5	TRBJ1-2	NA	TGTGCCAGCAGTTACTCCCGGACGGGCAACTATGGCTACACCTTC	CASSYSRTGNYGYTF
NA	TRBV7-9	TRBJ2-1	TRBD1	TGTGCCAGCAGCTTCGTCGGGACAGGGAATTACAATGAGCAGTTCTTC	CASSFVGTGNYNEQFF
NA	TRBV2	TRBJ1-2	NA	TGTGCCAGCAAAATAGCACAGAACTATGGCTACACCTTC	CASKIAQNYGYTF
NA	TRBV12-3/TRBV12-4	TRBJ1-5	NA	TGTGCCAGCACCCGGGGGGATCAGCCCCAGCATTTT	CASTRGDQPQHF
NA	TRBV19	TRBJ1-4	TRBD1	TGTGCCAGTAGTACTACCGGGACAGGGTTAGAGGAACTGTTTTTT	CASSTTGTGLEELFF
NA	TRBV15	TRBJ2-5	NA	TGTGCCACCAGCAGAGATAAACTGGGCCGCGAGACCCAGTACTTC	CATSRDKLGRETQYF
NA	TRBV5-1	TRBJ2-7	TRBD1	TGCGCCAGCAGCTTGCAAGGGGGGACAGGGAGCGAGCAGTACTTC	CASSLQGGTGSEQYF
NA	TRBV27	TRBJ2-5	TRBD2	TGTGCCAGCAGCTTAGCGGGAGGGTGGGAGACCCAGTACTTC	CASSLAGGWETQYF
NA	TRBV7-2	TRBJ1-3	NA	TGTGCCAGCAGCCAGCGGGGAAACACCATATATTTT	CASSQRGNTIYF
NA	TRBV5-1	TRBJ2-2	NA	TGCGCCAGCAATTGGGGGAACACCGGGGAGCTGTTTTTT	CASNWGNTGELFF
NA	TRBV7-4	TRBJ1-5	NA	TGTGCCAGCAGCTTAAGCGAGATCATTATATGGAGCAATCAGCCCCAGCATTTT	CASSLSEIIIWSNQPQHF
NA	TRBV6-6	TRBJ2-1	NA	TGTGCCAGCAGTTACTCTCAGGGCTACAATGAGCAGTTCTTC	CASSYSQGYNEQFF
NA	TRBV6-5	TRBJ1-5	NA	TGTGCCAGCAGTTACGGGTCTGAGCCCAATCAGCCCCAGCATTTT	CASSYGSEPNQPQHF
NA	TRBV4-3	TRBJ2-5	NA	TGCGCCAGCAGCCAAGAAGGGTGGGAGACCCAGTACTTC	CASSQEGWETQYF